This is a list of T cell receptor beta chains from one sample in a study of cytomegalovirus exposure and HLA in healthy donors. Sequencing used immunoSEQ multiplex PCR; TCRdb keeps in-frame clones, though not all of them. The repertoire includes about 150,000 clones, 60% to 85% of them detected once, and less than 15% sits in the top ten. Sequencing input: PBMCs. These receptors came from a man aged 35-49 years in good health and CMV-seropositive. CDR3s include the opening cysteine and the closing phenylalanine or tryptophan. The order of the fields is D gene, V gene, J gene, clone size, CDR3 protein, CDR3 DNA. D genes are given only for firm matches. Rows give clone size only sometimes, using once, few, many, or a class for an expanded clone.

TRBD1	TRBV15	TRBJ2-5	once	CATSIRQGGETQYF	TGTGCCACCAGCATCCGACAGGGGGGAGAGACCCAGTACTTC
TRBD1	TRBV6-1	TRBJ1-1	few	CASSKTTGETEAFF	TGTGCCAGCAGTAAGACGACAGGGGAAACTGAAGCTTTCTTT
.	TRBV6-5	TRBJ2-3	.	CASSYSRVTDTQYF	TGTGCCAGCAGTTACTCTCGGGTGACAGATACGCAGTATTTT
.	TRBV28	TRBJ2-5	.	CASSFGTHQETQYF	TGTGCCAGCAGTTTTGGGACACATCAAGAGACCCAGTACTTC
TRBD1	TRBV4-3	TRBJ1-3	.	CASSLDTGGSGNTIYF	TGCGCCAGCAGCCTCGACACAGGGGGCTCGGGAAACACCATATATTTT
.	TRBV18	TRBJ2-5	once	CASSPREKAQYF	TGTGCCAGCTCCCCTCGGGAGAAGGCCCAGTACTTC
.	TRBV19	TRBJ1-2	.	CASLGYGYTF	TGTGCCAGTCTCGGCTATGGCTACACCTTC
.	TRBV27	TRBJ2-7	.	CASSLFRGDEQYF	TGTGCCAGCAGTTTATTCAGGGGGGACGAGCAGTACTTC
TRBD1	TRBV4-1	TRBJ1-5	.	CASSQSGTGDQPQHF	TGCGCCAGCAGCCAGTCGGGGACAGGGGATCAGCCCCAGCATTTT
TRBD2	TRBV19	TRBJ2-1	few	CASSMVSGRGAGEQFF	TGTGCCAGTAGTATGGTGAGCGGGAGGGGAGCTGGTGAGCAGTTCTTC
TRBD1	TRBV6-5	TRBJ1-1	once	CASVGTENTEAFF	TGTGCCAGCGTGGGGACAGAGAACACTGAAGCTTTCTTT
TRBD2	TRBV7-6	TRBJ2-5	.	CASSWTTSGWGETQYF	TGTGCCAGCAGCTGGACGACTAGCGGGTGGGGAGAGACCCAGTACTTC
.	TRBV10-3	TRBJ2-2	.	CAISETGTSNTGELFF	TGTGCCATCAGTGAGACCGGGACTTCGAACACCGGGGAGCTGTTTTTT
TRBD1	TRBV19	TRBJ2-7	.	CASSSLTGQGNEQYF	TGTGCCAGTAGTTCTCTTACGGGACAGGGCAACGAGCAGTACTTC
TRBD2	TRBV9	TRBJ2-7	.	CASSVDQGLVEQYF	TGTGCCAGCAGCGTAGATCAGGGACTAGTTGAACAGTACTTC
TRBD1	TRBV29-1	TRBJ2-1	.	CSVPGTGVHEQFF	TGCAGCGTACCCGGGACAGGGGTTCATGAGCAGTTCTTC
.	TRBV28	TRBJ2-7	.	CASSLAQIYEQYF	TGTGCCAGCAGTTTAGCTCAGATCTACGAGCAGTACTTC
TRBD1	TRBV6-6	TRBJ2-7	.	CASRWTGENYEQYF	TGTGCCAGCAGGTGGACAGGGGAAAACTACGAGCAGTACTTC
.	TRBV11-3	TRBJ1-1	few	CASSLHRNTEAFF	TGTGCCAGCAGCCTACACAGGAACACTGAAGCTTTCTTT
TRBD1	TRBV6-5	TRBJ1-1	.	CASSYYRGSEAFF	TGTGCCAGCAGTTATTACAGGGGTTCTGAAGCTTTCTTT
.	TRBV7-9	TRBJ1-1	.	CASSLGGGANEAFF	TGTGCCAGCAGCTTAGGAGGGGGTGCCAATGAAGCTTTCTTT
.	TRBV6-5	TRBJ2-2	.	CASSYQGMNTGELFF	TGTGCCAGCAGTTATCAGGGAATGAACACCGGGGAGCTGTTTTTT
.	TRBV27	TRBJ2-7	.	CASRAPGGYEQYF	TGTGCCAGTAGGGCACCCGGAGGCTACGAGCAGTACTTC
TRBD1	TRBV28	TRBJ1-2	.	CASSLSAGGSYGYTF	TGTGCCAGCAGTTTATCGGCAGGGGGTTCCTATGGCTACACCTTC
TRBD1	TRBV11-1	TRBJ2-7	.	CASSLGQGAYEQYF	TGTGCCAGCAGCTTAGGACAGGGGGCCTACGAGCAGTACTTC
TRBD1	TRBV30	TRBJ2-7	.	CAWRATGAYEQYF	TGTGCCTGGAGAGCTACAGGGGCCTACGAGCAGTACTTC
TRBD1	TRBV7-2	TRBJ2-7	few	CASSSGQATTYEQYF	TGTGCCAGCAGCTCGGGACAGGCGACAACCTACGAGCAGTACTTC
.	TRBV4-1	TRBJ2-7	once	CASSQDGGARGSEQYF	TGCGCCAGCAGCCAAGATGGGGGGGCTCGGGGGAGCGAGCAGTACTTC
TRBD2	TRBV9	TRBJ2-2	.	CASSVGGGPTGELFF	TGTGCCAGCAGCGTAGGGGGAGGGCCGACCGGGGAGCTGTTTTTT
.	TRBV30	TRBJ1-2	.	CAWTFSSGYGYTF	TGTGCCTGGACCTTCTCTAGCGGTTACGGCTACACCTTC
TRBD2	TRBV27	TRBJ2-2	.	CASSQLAGINTGELFF	TGTGCCAGCAGTCAACTAGCGGGAATTAACACCGGGGAGCTGTTTTTT
TRBD2	TRBV10-3	TRBJ2-7	.	CAISGTSGGSYEQYF	TGTGCCATCAGTGGGACTAGCGGAGGTTCCTACGAGCAGTACTTC
.	TRBV10-3	TRBJ2-2	once	CAISKTVDYTGELFF	TGTGCCATCAGTAAGACAGTAGATTACACCGGGGAGCTGTTTTTT
.	TRBV6-5	TRBJ1-2	.	CASSYDGSENYGYTF	TGTGCCAGCAGTTACGACGGAAGCGAAAACTATGGCTACACCTTC
TRBD2	TRBV5-6	TRBJ2-5	.	CASSRGTILETQYF	TGTGCCAGCAGCCGCGGGACTATCCTAGAGACCCAGTACTTC
TRBD2	TRBV9	TRBJ2-1	.	CASNREGTSSYNEQFF	TGTGCCAGCAATCGGGAGGGGACAAGTTCCTACAATGAGCAGTTCTTC
.	TRBV6-1	TRBJ2-5	once	CASSELREIKTQYF	TGTGCCAGCAGTGAATTACGGGAGATAAAGACCCAGTACTTC
.	TRBV7-9	TRBJ2-5	.	CASSPGQWKYQETQYF	TGTGCCAGCAGCCCCGGACAGTGGAAGTACCAAGAGACCCAGTACTTC
.	TRBV30	TRBJ2-2	.	CAWSAGITTGELFF	TGTGCCTGGAGCGCCGGGATAACCACCGGGGAGCTGTTTTTT
.	TRBV5-5	TRBJ2-2	.	CASGRGSNTGELFF	TGTGCCAGCGGAAGGGGATCGAACACCGGGGAGCTGTTTTTT
TRBD2	TRBV6-6	TRBJ2-4	.	CASSFLAGGINIQYF	TGTGCCAGCAGTTTTCTAGCGGGAGGTATAAACATTCAGTACTTC
TRBD2	TRBV10-2	TRBJ2-1	.	CASLAGGGSVLFYNEQFF	TGCGCCAGCTTGGCGGGAGGGGGGTCCGTATTATTTTACAATGAGCAGTTCTTC
TRBD1	TRBV5-1	TRBJ2-7	.	CASSRGQGVVTEYF	TGCGCCAGCAGCAGGGGACAGGGTGTGGTTACTGAGTACTTC
TRBD2	TRBV7-3	TRBJ2-1	.	CASSGTREDEQFF	TGTGCCAGCTCCGGGACTAGAGAAGATGAGCAGTTCTTC
.	TRBV11-2	TRBJ2-1	.	CASSLGARDVYNEQFF	TGTGCCAGCAGCTTAGGGGCGCGGGATGTCTACAATGAGCAGTTCTTC
TRBD1	TRBV27	TRBJ2-7	.	CASMGAGQGSYEQYF	TGTGCCAGCATGGGGGCGGGACAGGGGTCCTACGAGCAGTACTTC
TRBD1	TRBV6-8	TRBJ1-4	.	CVRGRYRGQEKLFF	TGTGTCAGGGGTAGATACAGGGGGCAGGAAAAACTGTTTTTT
TRBD1	TRBV20-1	TRBJ1-1	.	CSASGGTEAFF	TGCAGTGCTTCAGGGGGTACTGAAGCTTTCTTT
.	TRBV11-2	TRBJ2-2	.	CASSLGETNTGELFF	TGTGCCAGCAGCCTCGGGGAGACGAACACCGGGGAGCTGTTTTTT
.	TRBV6-1	TRBJ2-1	.	CATTPWQVSQGEQFF	TGTGCCACCACCCCGTGGCAGGTCAGTCAGGGTGAGCAGTTCTTC
TRBD2	TRBV4-1	TRBJ2-7	.	CASSRWTSGTGNDQYF	TGCGCCAGCAGCCGATGGACTAGCGGGACGGGTAACGACCAGTACTTC
.	TRBV4-3	TRBJ1-5	.	CASSQDLRGSQPQHF	TGCGCCAGCAGCCAAGATTTAAGGGGCAGTCAGCCCCAGCATTTT
TRBD2	TRBV7-8	TRBJ2-7	.	CASSSGLAVNYEQYF	TGTGCCAGCAGCTCGGGACTAGCGGTTAACTACGAGCAGTACTTC
TRBD2	TRBV27	TRBJ2-3	few	CASSFSGLAGTDTQYF	TGTGCCAGCAGTTTCTCGGGACTAGCGGGCACAGATACGCAGTATTTT
.	TRBV2	TRBJ1-5	.	CASSGQSYSNQPQHF	TGTGCCAGCAGTGGACAGTCTTATAGCAATCAGCCCCAGCATTTT
.	TRBV5-4	TRBJ1-2	.	CASSFSTGPNGYTF	TGTGCCAGCAGCTTCTCGACAGGTCCTAACGGCTACACCTTC
TRBD1	TRBV5-1	TRBJ2-3	.	CASSPSWTGADTQYF	TGCGCCAGCAGCCCCTCATGGACAGGGGCAGATACGCAGTATTTT
TRBD2	TRBV4-3	TRBJ2-1	.	CASSQGVIAGAPSGEQFF	TGCGCCAGCAGCCAAGGCGTGATAGCGGGCGCCCCAAGTGGTGAGCAGTTCTTC
.	TRBV30	TRBJ1-2	.	CAWSSQNYGYTF	TGTGCCTGGAGTTCGCAGAACTATGGCTACACCTTC